The entry below gives a single TCR beta chain sequence along with its context. This entry comes from a study of shared clonotypes between healthy human individuals. Across the study: Participating donors consisted of a couple of women and three men aged 18 to 49. CD8 memory received one plate per donor, CD8 naive two, CD4 memory three and CD4 naive three.

Deletions cut 3 bases from V and 1 base from J, with 9 bases between. Germline CDR1 reads KGHSH; CDR2 reads LQKENI. The CDR3 extends over 14 amino acids. Generated by immunoSEQ multiplex PCR, the TCRdb table keeps only in-frame clones and is missing some. The table lists approximately 530,000 clones, 90% to 96% of them singletons. The receptor's source is a woman between 25 and 40 years old in good health. The chain joins TRBV18 to TRBJ1-1; D remains unclear. Material for sequencing was naive CD4+ T cells sorted from blood. Subset defined: CD45RA+ positively selected. The CDR3 coding sequence is TGTGCCAGCTCACCCGTAGGGCCGAACACTGAAGCTTTCTTT. This encodes CASSPVGPNTEAFF.